Shown below are 30 T cell receptor beta chains from a single sample sequenced in a study of OX40 agonist ivuxolimab in advanced cancers. Sequencing used immunoSEQ multiplex PCR; TCRdb keeps in-frame clones, though not all of them. The table has tens of thousands of clones, about 82% seen once; the top ten hold approximately 1%. The sample in question was CD4+ or CD8+ T cells sorted from blood, obtained in a trial of the OX40 agonist ivuxolimab. All receptors come from an adult with an advanced solid tumor such as melanoma, head and neck, liver or kidney cancer.

The genes are TRBV25-1 and TRBJ1-1, with 7 bases matching TRBD1. There are 16 residues in the CDR3. The V segment lost 4 bases and the J segment 4 bases; nucleotides outside the gene matches: 12. Germline loops: CDR1 MGHDK, CDR2 SYGVNS. As DNA, the CDR3 is TGTGCCAGCAGTGGGGTAAGGACAGGAAAGGGCACTGAAGCTTTCTTT. This sequence encodes CASSGVRTGKGTEAFF.

The gene calls are TRBV6-1 and TRBJ2-6; D is unclear. This CDR3 region has 15 residues. Germline V gives CDR1 MNHNS, CDR2 SASEGT. The V end was cut by 5 bases, the J end by 0 bases, with 8 bases between. CDR3 amino acids: CASSHDRSGANVLTF. In DNA, the CDR3 is TGTGCCAGCAGTCACGACCGCTCTGGGGCCAACGTCCTGACTTTC.

The chain uses TRBV7-2 and TRBJ2-3, with 10 bases lining up with TRBD2. V shed 3 bases, J shed 2 bases, and the junction held 8 bases outside the gene matches. This CDR3 spans 17 amino acids. Germline CDR1 and CDR2: SGHTA and FQGNSA. This chain's CDR3 is CASSFGVLAGATDTQYF. The CDR3 coding sequence is TGTGCCAGCAGCTTCGGGGTTCTAGCGGGGGCCACAGATACGCAGTATTTT.

The V gene is TRBV15, the J gene TRBJ1-5, with 8 bases aligning to TRBD1. Germline lookup yields CDR1 LNHNV and CDR2 YYDKDF (reference sequence). The CDR3 is 16 amino acids. V lost 3 bases and J lost 2; bases outside the gene matches: 6. The CDR3 region is CATSSGDRGRNQPQHF. CDR3 bases: TGTGCCACCAGCAGCGGCGACAGGGGACGCAATCAGCCCCAGCATTTT.

V gene TRBV6-1 combines with J gene TRBJ2-1; TRBD2 agrees at 9 bases. V trimming: 0 bases; J trimming: 2 bases; junction bases outside the gene matches: 5. Per germline, CDR1 MNHNS and CDR2 SASEGT. This CDR3 region has 17 residues. Here the CDR3 reads CASSEAREGRPYNEQFF. The CDR3 DNA reads TGTGCCAGCAGTGAAGCGCGGGAGGGGCGACCCTACAATGAGCAGTTCTTC.

The chain recombines TRBV10-3 with TRBJ1-1; the match to TRBD1 covers 9 bases. V was clipped by 0 bases and J by 4 bases; unmatched bases: 3. The CDR3 covers 15 residues. Germline V gives CDR1 ENHRY, CDR2 SYGVKD. CDR3 DNA: TGTGCCATCAGTGAGTCGGGGGACAGGGTCACTGAAGCTTTCTTT. This codes for CAISESGDRVTEAFF.

This CDR3 reads CASSPSAGSTGELFF. The CDR3 DNA reads as TGTGCCAGCTCACCATCGGCAGGGAGTACCGGGGAGCTGTTTTTT. J is TRBJ2-2 and V is TRBV18; D possibly matches TRBD1 or TRBD2 (5 bases each). The CDR3 consists of 15 residues. Trimming took off 2 bases at V and 5 bases at J, with 12 bases between the two ends. The germline CDR1 and CDR2 sequences are KGHSH and LQKENI.

V usage is TRBV18 and J usage is TRBJ1-1; weak D call: TRBD1 (6 bases). V dropped 3 bases and J dropped 0 bases, with 11 bases sitting between them. The CDR3 is made up of 15 amino acids. CDR1 and CDR2 from the germline V gene are KGHSH and LQKENI. The CDR3 region is CASSPRGTLNTEAFF. The CDR3 DNA sequence: TGTGCCAGCTCACCGAGGGGGACCTTGAACACTGAAGCTTTCTTT.

The chain combines TRBV18 with TRBJ2-7; D call uncertain. Germline CDR1 is KGHSH and CDR2 is LQKENI. This CDR3 comprises 13 residues. The ends were cut back, 3 bases at V and 5 bases at J, with 11 bases in the middle. The DNA for the CDR3 is TGTGCCAGCTCACCGAGGCAGACGGACGAGCAGTACTTC. Translated: CASSPRQTDEQYF.

The J gene is TRBJ1-3, the V gene TRBV21-1; TRBD1 is the table's D call, not checked against the DNA. TRBV21-1 is labeled a pseudogene. This CDR3 spans 16 amino acids. The CDR3 nucleotides read TGTGCCAGCAGCAAAGGATACAGGAGCTCTGGAAACACCATATATTTT. Translated, it gives CASSKGYRSSGNTIYF.

The rearrangement uses TRBV27 and TRBJ1-4, with 9 bases identical to TRBD1. The ends lost 4 bases at V and 8 bases at J; junction bases unmatched: 8. Germline CDR1 reads MNHEY; CDR2 reads SMNVEV (reference sequence). The length of the CDR3 is 15 residues. The CDR3: CASSSRDRVGEKLFF. CDR3 sequence (DNA): TGTGCCAGCAGTTCCCGGGACAGGGTGGGGGAAAAACTGTTTTTT.

This chain uses TRBV7-5 with TRBJ1-2; TRBD1, as called in the table, went unchecked against the DNA. TRBV7-5 corresponds to a pseudogene. The CDR3 has 14 residues. In DNA form, the CDR3 reads TGTGCCAGAAGCTTAGGGCAGGGGGTCGTCGGCTACACCTTC. As protein: CARSLGQGVVGYTF.

The rearrangement links TRBV10-1 to TRBJ2-1; D is unresolved. The V end lost 2 bases, the J end lost 5 bases, and 7 bases lay between the germline ends. CDR3 length: 13 residues. Germline V gives CDR1 WNHNN, CDR2 SYGVQD (reference sequence). CDR3: CASSEEPHNEQFF. The CDR3 DNA reads as TGCGCCAGCAGTGAGGAGCCCCACAATGAGCAGTTCTTC.

This chain joins TRBV2 and TRBJ1-2, with 11 bases that match TRBD1. The trim removed 7 bases at V and 7 bases at J, leaving 8 bases unmatched. In germline, CDR1 is SNHLY, CDR2 FYNNEI. CDR3 size: 14 residues. This CDR3 reads CASNSGQGEIGYTF. The CDR3 DNA reads TGTGCCAGCAACTCGGGACAGGGGGAAATTGGCTACACCTTC.

This clone was seen more than once but under ten times. The CDR3, as DNA: TGTGCCATCAGACCCATAGGGAACATGAACACTGAAGCTTTCTTT. It is translated as CAIRPIGNMNTEAFF. The chain combines TRBV10-3 with TRBJ1-1, with D hard to call. The CDR3 is made up of 15 amino acids. Looked up from germline, CDR1 is ENHRY and CDR2 is SYGVKD. V dropped 6 bases and J dropped 0 bases, with 14 bases sitting between them.

This clone was observed once. The V gene is TRBV11-2, the J gene TRBJ2-7; no firm D call. Trimming cost V 0 bases and J 4 bases, with 13 bases left between them. The germline CDR1 and CDR2 sequences are SGHAT and FQNNGV. The CDR3 runs to 15 residues. CDR3 bases: TGTGCCAGCAGCTTAGATAATAAGGCCCTTTACGAGCAGTACTTC. Protein: CASSLDNKALYEQYF.

The rearrangement links TRBV19 to TRBJ1-2, with D maybe TRBD1 (5 bases). The CDR3 is 14 amino acids. V was trimmed by 5 bases and J by 4 bases, leaving 14 bases between them. Germline CDR1 is LNHDA and CDR2 is SQIVND (reference sequence). CDR3 protein: CASSSSATVYGYTF. The CDR3 DNA follows: TGTGCCAGTAGTTCTTCGGCGACAGTCTATGGCTACACCTTC.

The chain employs TRBV7-8 and TRBJ2-1, with a possible D match to TRBD2 (7 bases). V was shortened by 1 base and J by 8 bases, with 9 bases between the two germline ends. Germline loops: CDR1 SGHVS, CDR2 FQNEAQ. The CDR3 is 13 amino acids. CDR3 nucleotide sequence: TGTGCCAGCAGCTTAGGGGGGGGCGATGAGCAGTTCTTC. Translated: CASSLGGGDEQFF.

The V and J genes are TRBV6-5 and TRBJ1-2; D gene ambiguous. V was pared by 2 bases and J by 4 bases, with 11 bases between. The CDR3 consists of 14 residues. Germline V gene lookup returns CDR1 MNHEY and CDR2 SVGAGI. Here the CDR3 DNA reads TGTGCCAGCAGTTACAACACTGAGGGCTATGGCTACACCTTC. This codes for CASSYNTEGYGYTF.

This CDR3 is CAIRKGGTDNTEAFF. The CDR3 DNA follows: TGTGCCATCCGAAAGGGGGGGACAGACAACACTGAAGCTTTCTTT. The chain carries TRBV10-3 and TRBJ1-1; the match to TRBD1 covers 7 bases. J lost 2 bases, V lost 8 bases, and 11 bases had no gene match. The CDR3 covers 15 residues. Per the germline V gene, CDR1 is ENHRY and CDR2 is SYGVKD.

The count of this clone is one. This rearrangement joins TRBV2 to TRBJ2-3; 8 nucleotides line up with TRBD1. This CDR3 contains 15 residues. Trimming removed 7 bases from V and 2 bases from J; junction bases left unmatched: 8. In germline, CDR1 is SNHLY, CDR2 FYNNEI. DNA for the CDR3: TGTGCCAGCACCGGACAGGGAACAACCACAGATACGCAGTATTTT. Translation: CASTGQGTTTDTQYF.

The V and J genes are TRBV5-1 and TRBJ2-1; D possibly uses TRBD1 or TRBD2 (5 bases each). The CDR3 contains 16 residues. Per the germline V gene, CDR1 is SGHRS and CDR2 is YFSETQ. V was pared by 0 bases and J by 5 bases, with 15 bases between. In DNA, the CDR3 is TGCGCCAGCAGCTTGGCCGATTTGAGGGGCCACAATGAGCAGTTCTTC. It is translated as CASSLADLRGHNEQFF.

The gene calls are TRBV6-1 and TRBJ2-7; TRBD1 is a possible D gene (5 bases). With 7 bases removed from V and 4 bases from J, the gap between germline ends came to 14 bases. The CDR3 length is 13 residues. Germline V lookup: CDR1 MNHNS, CDR2 SASEGT. CDR3 in amino acids: CASKKTAGYEQYF. The CDR3 nucleotides read TGTGCCAGCAAGAAGACAGCCGGGTACGAGCAGTACTTC.

The V call is TRBV7-2, the J call TRBJ1-2, with D possibly TRBD1 on 6 matching bases. Germline CDR1 reads SGHTA; CDR2 reads FQGNSA. CDR3 length: 13 residues. Trimming removed 3 bases at V and 7 bases at J, with 12 bases between. The CDR3 DNA is TGTGCCAGCAGCTTCGGGACAAGAGGTGGCTACACCTTC. It codes for CASSFGTRGGYTF.

This sequence joins TRBV2 and TRBJ1-5; D may be TRBD1 (5 bases). The germline CDR1 and CDR2 sequences are SNHLY and FYNNEI. This CDR3 contains 14 residues. V was cut by 4 bases and J by 2 bases, with 9 bases left in between. The CDR3 coding sequence is TGTGCCAGCAGTGGGGGCGGCGGCAATCAGCCCCAGCATTTT. This translates into CASSGGGGNQPQHF.

The chain employs TRBV19 and TRBJ2-7; D is possibly TRBD1 or TRBD2 (6 bases each). The CDR3 extends over 15 amino acids. The V and J ends lost 3 bases and 1 base respectively, with 13 bases between them. Germline assignment: CDR1 LNHDA and CDR2 SQIVND (reference sequence). CDR3 nucleotide sequence: TGTGCCAGTAGTATCGGGGGCGCAGTTTCCTACGAGCAGTACTTC. This codes for CASSIGGAVSYEQYF.

The table lists this clone with a count of one. V is TRBV9 and J is TRBJ2-7; D gene unclear. Germline lookup yields CDR1 SGDLS and CDR2 YYNGEE. The V gene lost 0 bases and the J gene lost 1 base, with 20 bases spanning the gap. CDR3 size: 18 residues. The CDR3 is CASSVEAGPALVSYEQYF. CDR3 bases: TGTGCCAGCAGCGTAGAGGCAGGTCCGGCCCTCGTTTCCTACGAGCAGTACTTC.

J is TRBJ2-7 and V is TRBV9; TRBD1 agrees at 10 bases. The CDR3 length is 14 residues. The ends lost 2 bases at V and 5 bases at J; junction bases unmatched: 4. The germline V gene encodes CDR1 SGDLS and CDR2 YYNGEE. DNA for the CDR3: TGTGCCAGCAGCGTCGACAGGGGGCGCAACGAGCAGTACTTC. It is translated as CASSVDRGRNEQYF. Filled out from reference TRBV9 and TRBJ2-7, the complete variable domain reads DSGVTQTPKHLITATGQRVTLRCSPRSGDLSVYWYQQSLDQGLQFLIQYYNGEERAKGNILERFSAQQFPDLHSELNLSSLELGDSALYFCASSVDRGRNEQYFGPGTRLTVT.

The CDR3, as DNA: TGTGCCAGCACCTTCGAGGGTCTCGCTAACTATGGCTACACCTTC. Protein: CASTFEGLANYGYTF. This chain links TRBV28 with TRBJ1-2; D gene ambiguous. Trimming removed 7 bases at V and 0 bases at J, with 15 bases between. CDR3 length: 15 amino acids. Germline loops: CDR1 MDHEN, CDR2 SYDVKM.

This clone was observed a handful of times. V is TRBV5-4 and J is TRBJ1-2; 10 nucleotides agree with TRBD1. The length of the CDR3 is 17 residues. Germline V gives CDR1 SGHNT, CDR2 YYREEE (reference sequence). The trim removed 1 base at V and 4 bases at J, leaving 10 bases unmatched. DNA for the CDR3: TGTGCCAGCAGCTTGAGGGGACAGGGGTATGCGAGCTATGGCTACACCTTC. Translation gives CASSLRGQGYASYGYTF. Looking up the rest from reference TRBV5-4 and TRBJ1-2 gives the full variable domain: ETGVTQSPTHLIKTRGQQVTLRCSSQSGHNTVSWYQQALGQGPQFIFQYYREEENGRGNFPPRFSGLQFPNYSSELNVNALELDDSALYLCASSLRGQGYASYGYTFGSGTRLTVV.